These T cell receptor beta chains were read from a single sample in a study of blood T cell repertoires in COVID-19. The protocol was immunoSEQ multiplex PCR, while the TCRdb copy is restricted to in-frame clones and leaves out a portion. The data contain 250,000 to 350,000 clones, approximately 91% of them singletons. Sequenced input: peripheral blood. Receptor source: a woman aged 30 to 39 with COVID-19, enrolled during active disease. Both conserved end residues are part of each CDR3. The order of the fields is D gene, J gene, V gene, clone size, CDR3 protein, CDR3 DNA. D genes are given only for firm matches. The size field is filled for only some rows; it gives once, few, many or a size class.

d_call: .
j_call: TRBJ1-2
v_call: TRBV7-9
clone_size: .
cdr3_aa: CASSEQTAINYGYTF
cdr3_nt: TGTGCCAGCAGCGAGCAGACAGCGATTAACTATGGCTACACCTTC

d_call: .
j_call: TRBJ2-7
v_call: TRBV9
clone_size: once
cdr3_aa: CASSAGQRDGSYEQYF
cdr3_nt: TGTGCCAGCAGCGCAGGGCAGAGAGACGGCTCCTACGAGCAGTACTTC

d_call: .
j_call: TRBJ1-1
v_call: TRBV5-1
clone_size: .
cdr3_aa: CASSPDLGTEAFF
cdr3_nt: TGCGCCAGCAGCCCGGACTTGGGCACTGAAGCTTTCTTT

d_call: TRBD2
j_call: TRBJ2-3
v_call: TRBV7-3
clone_size: .
cdr3_aa: CASSWGREVSDTQYF
cdr3_nt: TGTGCCAGCAGCTGGGGGCGGGAGGTTTCAGATACGCAGTATTTT

d_call: TRBD2
j_call: TRBJ2-1
v_call: TRBV11-2
clone_size: .
cdr3_aa: CASSPGGLAGTTYNEQFF
cdr3_nt: TGTGCCAGCAGCCCGGGGGGACTAGCGGGGACCACCTACAATGAGCAGTTCTTC

d_call: .
j_call: TRBJ2-3
v_call: TRBV10-1
clone_size: .
cdr3_aa: CASSPGGTPPDTQYF
cdr3_nt: TGCGCCAGCAGTCCGGGCGGGACCCCCCCAGATACGCAGTATTTT

d_call: TRBD1
j_call: TRBJ2-3
v_call: TRBV5-4
clone_size: few
cdr3_aa: CASTGDRSTDTQYF
cdr3_nt: TGTGCCAGCACCGGGGACAGAAGCACAGATACGCAGTATTTT

d_call: .
j_call: TRBJ1-4
v_call: TRBV19
clone_size: .
cdr3_aa: CASTDSQTNEKLFF
cdr3_nt: TGTGCCAGTACTGACAGTCAAACTAATGAAAAACTGTTTTTT

d_call: .
j_call: TRBJ2-7
v_call: TRBV6-6
clone_size: .
cdr3_aa: CASRSRGTSYEQYF
cdr3_nt: TGTGCCAGCAGATCGCGGGGGACATCCTACGAGCAGTACTTC

d_call: TRBD1
j_call: TRBJ1-1
v_call: TRBV4-2
clone_size: .
cdr3_aa: CASSQDADRVGTEAFF
cdr3_nt: TGTGCCAGCAGCCAAGATGCGGACAGGGTGGGCACTGAAGCTTTCTTT

d_call: .
j_call: TRBJ1-5
v_call: TRBV9
clone_size: .
cdr3_aa: CASSFGGDQPQHF
cdr3_nt: TGTGCCAGCAGCTTCGGGGGGGATCAGCCCCAGCATTTT

d_call: .
j_call: TRBJ1-5
v_call: TRBV21-1
clone_size: .
cdr3_aa: CASRGGHKQPQHF
cdr3_nt: TGTGCCAGCAGGGGTGGGCACAAGCAGCCCCAGCATTTT

d_call: .
j_call: TRBJ1-1
v_call: TRBV3-1/TRBV3-2
clone_size: .
cdr3_aa: CASSQDPETEAFF
cdr3_nt: TGTGCCAGCAGCCAAGATCCGGAGACTGAAGCTTTCTTT